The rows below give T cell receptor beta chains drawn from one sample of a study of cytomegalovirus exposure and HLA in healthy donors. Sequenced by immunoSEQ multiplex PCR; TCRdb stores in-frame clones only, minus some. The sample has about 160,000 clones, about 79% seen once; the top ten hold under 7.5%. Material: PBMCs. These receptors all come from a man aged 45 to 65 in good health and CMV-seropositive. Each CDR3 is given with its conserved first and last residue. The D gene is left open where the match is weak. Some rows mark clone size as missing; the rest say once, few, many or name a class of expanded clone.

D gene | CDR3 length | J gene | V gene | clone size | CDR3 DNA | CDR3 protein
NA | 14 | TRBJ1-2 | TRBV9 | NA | TGTGCCAGCAGCTCCAGGGACACTCGTTATGGCTACACCTTC | CASSSRDTRYGYTF
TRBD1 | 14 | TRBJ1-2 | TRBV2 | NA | TGTGCCAGCAGTGAATATGGGACAGGGGCTGGCTACACCTTC | CASSEYGTGAGYTF
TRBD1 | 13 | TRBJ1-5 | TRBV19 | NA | TGTGCCTCCCTGGACAGGGCAGGTCAGCCCCAGCATTTT | CASLDRAGQPQHF
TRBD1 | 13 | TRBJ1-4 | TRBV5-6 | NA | TGTGCCAGCAGCGTACAGGGGTATGAAAAACTGTTTTTT | CASSVQGYEKLFF
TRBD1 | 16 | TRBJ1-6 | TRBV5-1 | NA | TGCGCCAGCAGCTCAGGGGGCCTCTCCTATAATTCACCCCTCCACTTT | CASSSGGLSYNSPLHF
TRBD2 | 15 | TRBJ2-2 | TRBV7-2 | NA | TGTGCCAGCAGCTTAGCAGGGAGGGGAATCGGGGAGCTGTTTTTT | CASSLAGRGIGELFF
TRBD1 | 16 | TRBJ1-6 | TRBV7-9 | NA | TGTGCCAGCAGCTGGGGACAGGAACTAGTCGGGTCACCCCTCCACTTT | CASSWGQELVGSPLHF
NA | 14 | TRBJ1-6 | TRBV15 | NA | TGTGCCACCAGCAGAGATGGAGGGAGTTCACCCCTCCACTTT | CATSRDGGSSPLHF
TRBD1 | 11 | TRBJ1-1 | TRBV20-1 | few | TGCAGTGCTATACAGGGGGTGATGGCTTTCTTT | CSAIQGVMAFF
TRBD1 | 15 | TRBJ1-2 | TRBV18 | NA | TGTGCCAGCTCACCCATGGGACAGGGGAACTATGGCTACACCTTC | CASSPMGQGNYGYTF
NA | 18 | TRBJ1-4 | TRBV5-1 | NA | TGCGCCAGCAGCCCGATGGGAGGGCCGCTTGCAACTAATGAAAAACTGTTTTTT | CASSPMGGPLATNEKLFF
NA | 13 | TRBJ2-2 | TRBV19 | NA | TGTGCCAGTAGTATTCAGACAAGCGGGGAGCTGTTTTTT | CASSIQTSGELFF
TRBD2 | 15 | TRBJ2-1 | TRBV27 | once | TGTGCCAGCAGTTTCGAGCGGGACTCCTACAATGAGCAGTTCTTC | CASSFERDSYNEQFF
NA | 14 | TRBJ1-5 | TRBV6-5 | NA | TGTGCCAGCAGCCCAGACTTCACGGGGCAGCCCCAGCATTTT | CASSPDFTGQPQHF
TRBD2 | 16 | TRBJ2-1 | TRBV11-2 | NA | TGTGCCAGCAGCTCACTGACTAGCGGGGGGTACAATGAGCAGTTCTTC | CASSSLTSGGYNEQFF
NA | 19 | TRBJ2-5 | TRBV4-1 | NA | TGCGCCAGCAGCCAAGATCTTGGGACACCAGCCTCGAAGGCTGAGACCCAGTACTTC | CASSQDLGTPASKAETQYF
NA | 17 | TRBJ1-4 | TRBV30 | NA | TGTGCCTGCAAGAGCGTGGGGAAGGGAGCGACTAATGAAAAACTGTTTTTT | CACKSVGKGATNEKLFF
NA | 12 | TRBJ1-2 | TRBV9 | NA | TGTGCCAGTTCCCCCGGAGGGTATGGCTACACCTTC | CASSPGGYGYTF
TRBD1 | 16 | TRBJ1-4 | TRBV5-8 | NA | TGTGCCAGCAGCCCGGGACAGGGTTCTACTAATGAAAAACTGTTTTTT | CASSPGQGSTNEKLFF
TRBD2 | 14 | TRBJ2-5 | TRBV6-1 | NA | TGTGCCAGCAGTGCGGCTAGCGGCCAAGAGACCCAGTACTTC | CASSAASGQETQYF
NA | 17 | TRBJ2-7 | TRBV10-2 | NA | TGCGCCAGCAGTGAGTCGAACGCCCCAGGACAGAGCTACGAGCAGTACTTC | CASSESNAPGQSYEQYF
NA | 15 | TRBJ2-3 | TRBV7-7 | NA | TGTGCCAGCAGCAAGGCGAGCGTTAGCACAGATACGCAGTATTTT | CASSKASVSTDTQYF
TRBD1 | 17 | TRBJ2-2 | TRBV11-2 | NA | TGTGCCAGCAGCTTAGTCCCCTGGGACAGGAAAACCGGGGAGCTGTTTTTT | CASSLVPWDRKTGELFF
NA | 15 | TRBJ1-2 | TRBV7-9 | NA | TGTGCCAGCAGCTTAGATCTGGCCAAAGGGGATGGCTACACCTTC | CASSLDLAKGDGYTF
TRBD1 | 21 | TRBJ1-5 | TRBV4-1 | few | TGCGCCAGCAGCCAAGCTCCGGGACAGGGGGCCAAATTATTAAGCAATCAGCCCCAGCATTTT | CASSQAPGQGAKLLSNQPQHF
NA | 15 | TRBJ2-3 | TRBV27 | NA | TGTGCCAGCAGTCGGCCGGGACTTAACACAGATACGCAGTATTTT | CASSRPGLNTDTQYF
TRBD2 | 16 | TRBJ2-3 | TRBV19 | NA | TGTGCCAGTAGCCTTCTCGCTTCGGGAGGGACAGATACGCAGTATTTT | CASSLLASGGTDTQYF
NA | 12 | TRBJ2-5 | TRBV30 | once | TGTGCCTGGAATAGGGGGGGAGAGACCCAGTACTTC | CAWNRGGETQYF
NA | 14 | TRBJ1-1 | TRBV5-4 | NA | TGTGCCAGCAGTCAATTAGGGGGGAACACTGAAGCTTTCTTT | CASSQLGGNTEAFF
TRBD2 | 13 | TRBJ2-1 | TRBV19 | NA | TGTGCCAGTAGTATGAGGACTAGCGGGAGTTGGGTCTTC | CASSMRTSGSWVF
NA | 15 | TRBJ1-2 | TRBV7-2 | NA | TGTGCCAGCAGCTTAGCGGTGGGGGGGGACTATGGCTACACCTTC | CASSLAVGGDYGYTF
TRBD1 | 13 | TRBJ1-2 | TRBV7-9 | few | TGTGCCAGCAGCCAAGACAGGGGGCTTGGCTACACCTTC | CASSQDRGLGYTF
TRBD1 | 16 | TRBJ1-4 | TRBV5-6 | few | TGTGCCAGCAGCTTGCTCCGGGACAGGGGTAATGAAAAACTGTTTTTT | CASSLLRDRGNEKLFF
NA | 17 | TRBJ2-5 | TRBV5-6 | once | TGTGCCAGCAGCTTGGTCCGGGGGTCGGGATCACAAGAGACCCAGTACTTC | CASSLVRGSGSQETQYF
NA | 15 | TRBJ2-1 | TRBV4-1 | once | TGCGCCAGCAGCCAAGACTGGGGGGATTACAATGAGCAGTTCTTC | CASSQDWGDYNEQFF
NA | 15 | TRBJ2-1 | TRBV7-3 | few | TGTGCCAGCAGCTTAGCGGGACTCCCGGACAATGAGCAGTTCTTC | CASSLAGLPDNEQFF
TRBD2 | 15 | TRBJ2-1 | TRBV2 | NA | TGTGCCAGCAGTGGAGGGGGACTAGCGTACAATGAGCAGTTCTTC | CASSGGGLAYNEQFF
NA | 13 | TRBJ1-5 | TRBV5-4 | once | TGTGCCAGCAGCTGGGGCGGAGCCGGGCCCCAGCATTTT | CASSWGGAGPQHF
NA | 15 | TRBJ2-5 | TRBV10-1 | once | TGCGCCAGCAGTGAGTCCACTAGGGAATGGGAGACCCAGTACTTC | CASSESTREWETQYF
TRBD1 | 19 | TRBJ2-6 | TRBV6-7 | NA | TGTGCCAGCAGTTACTCGTATCAACAGGGGGCAGCTGGGGCCAACGTCCTGACTTTC | CASSYSYQQGAAGANVLTF
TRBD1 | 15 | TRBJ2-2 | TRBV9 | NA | TGTGCCAGCAGCGTCAGGACAGGGAACACCGGGGAGCTGTTTTTT | CASSVRTGNTGELFF
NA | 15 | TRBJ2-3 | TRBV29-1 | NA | TGCAGCGTAAAACCCAGAGCGACTAGCACAGATACGCAGTATTTT | CSVKPRATSTDTQYF